This T cell receptor beta chain comes out of a study of T cell responses to AZD1222 COVID-19 vaccine. Germline-derived CDR1 and CDR2 are MNHEY and SVGAGI. Trimming removed 7 bases at V and 5 bases at J, with 12 bases between. This CDR3 contains 14 residues. Produced via immunoSEQ multiplex PCR; TCRdb's table is partial and in-frame only. Of 150,000 to 180,000 clones in the sample, roughly 90% were seen once. The chain combines TRBV6-5 with TRBJ1-6; no firm D call. Here the sequenced sample was peripheral blood, taken on day 0 of AZD1222 vaccination. The clonotype comes from an adult in good health. The CDR3 loop is CASTLARNNSPLHF. For the CDR3, the DNA is TGTGCCAGCACTCTAGCCAGGAATAATTCACCCCTCCACTTT.